A single sample gave rise to the 23 T cell receptor beta chains below, sequenced in a study of shared clonotypes between healthy human individuals. The protocol was immunoSEQ multiplex PCR, while the TCRdb copy is restricted to in-frame clones and leaves out a portion. The sample lists 2 million to 2.5 million clones, approximately 90% occurring once. The source material was naive CD4+ T cells from PBMCs. Regarding subset: CD45RA+ positively selected. The receptor source for this set is a man aged 18 to 35 in good health. Some clones in this sample may be carry-over from other donors' samples.

The chain combines TRBV20-1 with TRBJ1-2; D unresolved. Trimming cost V 4 bases and J 8 bases, with 8 bases left between them. The length of the CDR3 is 10 residues. Germline-derived CDR1 and CDR2 are DFQATT and SNEGSKA (reference sequence). The CDR3 is CSATRHGYTF. CDR3 coding DNA: TGCAGTGCTACAAGACACGGCTACACCTTC.

The chain recombines TRBV27 with TRBJ1-1; 9 bases align to TRBD1. Germline values: CDR1 MNHEY, CDR2 SMNVEV (reference sequence). V was clipped by 6 bases and J by 3 bases; unmatched bases: 8. There are 15 residues in the CDR3. The CDR3 is CASRQDRGGYTEAFF. For the CDR3, the DNA is TGTGCCAGCAGACAGGACAGGGGCGGGTACACTGAAGCTTTCTTT.

CDR3: CASGFGTGGYTF. The CDR3 coding sequence is TGTGCTAGTGGTTTCGGGACAGGTGGCTACACCTTC. The chain is built from TRBV12-5 and TRBJ1-2; 8 bases are a match to TRBD1. The CDR3 extends over 12 amino acids. Germline lookup yields CDR1 LGHNT and CDR2 FRNRAP. The J segment lost 7 bases and the V segment lost 3 bases, leaving 1 base of the junction unmatched.

This chain connects TRBV7-9 to TRBJ2-2, with 7 nucleotides matching TRBD2. V gave up 7 bases and J gave up 2 bases; unmatched junction bases: 13. The CDR3 length is 17 residues. Germline lookup yields CDR1 SEHNR and CDR2 FQNEAQ (reference sequence). CDR3 protein: CASTSLKLASNTGELFF. The CDR3 coding sequence is TGTGCCAGCACGAGCCTCAAACTAGCGAGTAACACCGGGGAGCTGTTTTTT.

This CDR3 is CASSHPSKGWPGPISYEQYF. In DNA form, the CDR3 reads TGTGCCAGCTCTCACCCAAGTAAAGGTTGGCCGGGGCCTATCTCCTACGAGCAGTACTTC. This chain uses TRBV28 with TRBJ2-7; perhaps D is TRBD1 or TRBD2 (5 bases each). CDR1 and CDR2 from the germline V gene are MDHEN and SYDVKM. V lost 8 bases to trimming and J lost 0 bases, with 32 bases between them. This CDR3 has 20 residues.

The rearrangement links TRBV10-2 to TRBJ2-2; D not certain. This CDR3 is 12 amino acids long. In germline, CDR1 is WSHSY, CDR2 SAAADI. The V gene lost 7 bases and the J gene lost 0 bases, with 3 bases spanning the gap. CDR3 DNA sequence: TGCGCCAGCACCTCGAACACCGGGGAGCTGTTTTTT. Its protein is CASTSNTGELFF.

V usage is TRBV18 and J usage is TRBJ2-5; 8 nucleotides agree with TRBD1. The CDR3 runs to 14 residues. CDR1 and CDR2 from the germline V gene are KGHSH and LQKENI. V lost 6 bases, J lost 7 bases, and 10 bases stayed unmatched. The CDR3 DNA follows: TGTGCCAGCTCCCTCGACAGGGGCGCAGGGACCCAGTACTTC. The encoded protein is CASSLDRGAGTQYF.

J is TRBJ2-1 and V is TRBV19; 10 nucleotides line up with TRBD2. Trimming removed 3 bases from V and 8 bases from J; junction bases left unmatched: 7. The germline CDR1 and CDR2 sequences are LNHDA and SQIVND (reference sequence). The CDR3 has 15 amino acids. This CDR3 is CASSIRGTSVDEQFF. The CDR3 bases are TGTGCCAGTAGTATTCGTGGGACTAGCGTCGATGAGCAGTTCTTC.

This rearrangement joins TRBV6-1 to TRBJ2-5; a possible D gene is TRBD2 (6 bases). V lost 8 bases and J 7 bases, leaving 17 bases between the germline ends. The CDR3 loop spans 13 amino acids. Germline-derived CDR1 and CDR2 are MNHNS and SASEGT. CDR3 amino acids: CASLRGLGGTQYF. The CDR3 nucleotides read TGTGCCAGCTTGAGAGGGTTGGGGGGGACCCAGTACTTC.

The rearrangement uses TRBV4-1 and TRBJ2-7, with D unresolved. The germline CDR1 and CDR2 sequences are MGHRA and YSYEKL. The CDR3 length is 13 residues. With 0 bases removed from V and 5 bases from J, the gap between germline ends came to 8 bases. The CDR3 coding sequence is TGCGCCAGCAGCCAAGATTGGGTCCACGAGCAGTACTTC. It encodes CASSQDWVHEQYF.

The count of this clone is one. The chain recombines TRBV30 with TRBJ1-4, with D tentatively TRBD1 (6 bases). The CDR3 runs 15 residues. The V end lost 4 bases, the J end lost 5 bases, and 17 bases lay between the germline ends. CDR1 and CDR2 (germline): GTSNPN, SVGIG (reference sequence). CDR3 DNA: TGTGCCTGGAATACACAGGGAGTTCGGAATGAAAAACTGTTTTTT. Translation gives CAWNTQGVRNEKLFF.

The chain recombines TRBV28 with TRBJ2-1; D tentatively fits TRBD1 or TRBD2 (5 bases each). The CDR3 has 15 amino acids. Germline values: CDR1 MDHEN, CDR2 SYDVKM. Deletions cut 6 bases from V and 5 bases from J, with 17 bases between. In nucleotides, the CDR3 is TGTGCCAGCAGCCCCGGGACCATTGGCCACAATGAGCAGTTCTTC. It encodes CASSPGTIGHNEQFF.

The chain uses TRBV28 and TRBJ2-2, with TRBD2 identical over 7 bases. After removal of 3 bases from V and 5 bases from J, the junction contained 9 bases not matched to a gene. Germline assignment: CDR1 MDHEN and CDR2 SYDVKM. CDR3 length equals 16 residues. DNA for the CDR3: TGTGCCAGCAGTTTTATCGCGGGAGAGGGAACCGGGGAGCTGTTTTTT. Protein: CASSFIAGEGTGELFF.

A single count supports this clone. The V and J genes are TRBV10-3 and TRBJ1-1; D ambiguous. In germline, CDR1 is ENHRY, CDR2 SYGVKD. The CDR3 has 13 amino acids. Trimming pared 1 base from V and 1 base from J, leaving 4 bases between. DNA for the CDR3: TGTGCCATCAGTGAGTACAAGAACACTGAAGCTTTCTTT. Translating it yields CAISEYKNTEAFF.

This clone was detected once. The chain couples TRBV5-6 to TRBJ2-1; D is perhaps TRBD1 (6 bases). Germline V gives CDR1 SGHDT, CDR2 YYEEEE. V lost 3 bases and J 2 bases, leaving 6 bases between the germline ends. This CDR3 comprises 13 residues. The CDR3 region has the DNA TGTGCCAGCAGCTGGACAGCCTACAATGAGCAGTTCTTC. This codes for CASSWTAYNEQFF.

Written as DNA, the CDR3 is TGTGCCAGCAGTTTATTTACCCCACCTTCAACTAATGAAAAACTGTTTTTT. This encodes CASSLFTPPSTNEKLFF. This chain connects TRBV28 to TRBJ1-4; D ambiguous. The length of the CDR3 is 17 residues. V was trimmed by 1 base and J by 0 bases, leaving 12 bases between them. Germline lookup yields CDR1 MDHEN and CDR2 SYDVKM.

CDR3 amino acids: CASSVVGQGANEQFF. Here the CDR3 DNA reads TGCGCCAGCAGCGTGGTGGGACAGGGGGCCAATGAGCAGTTCTTC. The rearrangement uses TRBV5-1 and TRBJ2-1; 12 bases fit TRBD1. The germline V gene has CDR1 SGHRS and CDR2 YFSETQ. The CDR3 extends over 15 amino acids. The junction had 5 bases not matched to a gene; V was cut back by 4 bases and J by 6 bases.

The chain employs TRBV4-3 and TRBJ2-7; 11 positions match TRBD1. The CDR3 contains 15 residues. Germline-derived CDR1 and CDR2 are LGHNA and YSLEER. The V segment lost 1 base and the J segment 3 bases; nucleotides outside the gene matches: 2. CDR3 protein: CASSQGGTGGYEQYF. CDR3 DNA sequence: TGCGCCAGCAGCCAAGGGGGGACAGGGGGCTACGAGCAGTACTTC.

The chain is built from TRBV11-2 and TRBJ2-5; D might be TRBD2 (5 bases). The CDR3 totals 16 residues. Trimming stripped 2 bases from V and 5 bases from J, with 18 bases between. Per the germline V gene, CDR1 is SGHAT and CDR2 is FQNNGV. CDR3 sequence: CASSLRSVGTGETQYF. CDR3 nucleotides: TGTGCCAGCAGCTTAAGAAGCGTAGGTACGGGGGAGACCCAGTACTTC. Together with reference TRBV11-2 and TRBJ2-5, the CDR3 gives the full variable domain: EAGVAQSPRYKIIEKRQSVAFWCNPISGHATLYWYQQILGQGPKLLIQFQNNGVVDDSQLPKDRFSAERLKGVDSTLKIQPAKLEDSAVYLCASSLRSVGTGETQYFGPGTRLLVL.

This sequence joins TRBV9 and TRBJ2-7; 7 bases map to TRBD2. The CDR3 is made up of 13 amino acids. In germline, CDR1 is SGDLS, CDR2 YYNGEE. V trimming: 3 bases; J trimming: 6 bases; junction bases outside the gene matches: 6. The CDR3: CASSAAWGGEQYF. In nucleotides, the CDR3 is TGTGCCAGCAGCGCCGCTTGGGGGGGCGAGCAGTACTTC.

This chain links TRBV6-5 with TRBJ1-6, with a weak D call TRBD1 (5 bases). CDR1 is MNHEY, CDR2 SVGAGI, per germline. The CDR3 loop spans 15 amino acids. V shed 6 bases and J shed 5 bases, with 14 bases lying between them. The CDR3 spells CASRAPGGNNSPLHF. The CDR3 DNA sequence: TGTGCCAGCAGAGCCCCGGGGGGTAATAATTCACCCCTCCACTTT.

The chain joins TRBV4-3 to TRBJ1-1, with 8 bases lining up with TRBD1. The V and J ends lost 3 bases and 1 base, in that order; junction bases with no gene match: 4. The CDR3 runs 15 residues. Per the germline V gene, CDR1 is LGHNA and CDR2 is YSLEER. CDR3 bases: TGCGCCAGCAGCCACCGACAGGGGTGGAACACTGAAGCTTTCTTT. Protein sequence: CASSHRQGWNTEAFF.

The chain combines TRBV10-3 with TRBJ1-2; TRBD1 matches 8 bases. There are 12 residues in the CDR3. The germline gives CDR1 ENHRY, CDR2 SYGVKD. V shed 11 bases and J 1 base; nucleotides not matched to a gene: 3. CDR3 in DNA: TGTGCCGCCGGACAGGGTAACTATGGCTACACCTTC. This gives the protein CAAGQGNYGYTF.